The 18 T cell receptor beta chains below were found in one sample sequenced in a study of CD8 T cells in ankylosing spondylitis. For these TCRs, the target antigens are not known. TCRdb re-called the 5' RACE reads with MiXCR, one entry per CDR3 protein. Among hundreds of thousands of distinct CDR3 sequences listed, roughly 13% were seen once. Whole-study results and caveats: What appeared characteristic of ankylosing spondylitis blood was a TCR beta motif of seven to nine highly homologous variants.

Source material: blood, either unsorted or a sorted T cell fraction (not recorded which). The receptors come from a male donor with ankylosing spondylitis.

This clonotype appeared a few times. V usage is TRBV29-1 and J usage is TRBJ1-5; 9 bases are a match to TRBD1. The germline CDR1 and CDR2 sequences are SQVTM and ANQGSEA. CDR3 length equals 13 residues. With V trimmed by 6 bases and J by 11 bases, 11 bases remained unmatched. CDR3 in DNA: TGCAGCGTCACCGGGACAGGGAGTTCCTCCCAGCATTTT. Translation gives CSVTGTGSSSQHF.

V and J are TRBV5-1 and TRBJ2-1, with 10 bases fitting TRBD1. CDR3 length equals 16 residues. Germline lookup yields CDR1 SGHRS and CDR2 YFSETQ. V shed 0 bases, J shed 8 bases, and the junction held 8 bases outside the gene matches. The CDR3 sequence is CASSLVGTGASYEQFF. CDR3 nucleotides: TGCGCCAGCAGCTTGGTAGGGACAGGGGCGAGCTATGAGCAGTTCTTC.

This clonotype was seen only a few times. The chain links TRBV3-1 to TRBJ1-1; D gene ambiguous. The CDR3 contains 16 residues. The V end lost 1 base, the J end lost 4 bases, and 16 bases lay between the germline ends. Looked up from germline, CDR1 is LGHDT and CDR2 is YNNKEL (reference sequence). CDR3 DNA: TGTGCCAGCAGCCAAGCAGATAGCTTAACGGGCACTGAAGCTTTCTTT. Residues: CASSQADSLTGTEAFF.

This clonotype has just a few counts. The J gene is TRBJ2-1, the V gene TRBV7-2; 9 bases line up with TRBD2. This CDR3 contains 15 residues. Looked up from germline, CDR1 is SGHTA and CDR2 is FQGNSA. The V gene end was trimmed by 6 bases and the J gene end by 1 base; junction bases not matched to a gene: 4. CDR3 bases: TGTGCCAGCAGGCGGGAGGGGGGGTCCTACAATGAGCAGTTCTTC. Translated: CASRREGGSYNEQFF.

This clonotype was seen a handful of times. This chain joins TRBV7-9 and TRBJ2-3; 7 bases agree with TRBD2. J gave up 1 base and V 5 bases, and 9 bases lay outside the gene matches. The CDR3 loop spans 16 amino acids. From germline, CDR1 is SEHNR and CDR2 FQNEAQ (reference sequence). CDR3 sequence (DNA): TGTGCCAGCAGCGCGCCTAGCGGTTGGGGCACAGATACGCAGTATTTT. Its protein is CASSAPSGWGTDTQYF. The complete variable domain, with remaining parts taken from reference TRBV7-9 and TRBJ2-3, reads DTGVSQNPRHKITKRGQNVTFRCDPISEHNRLYWYRQTLGQGPEFLTYFQNEAQLEKSRLLSDRFSAERPKGSFSTLEIQRTEQGDSAMYLCASSAPSGWGTDTQYFGPGTRLTVL.

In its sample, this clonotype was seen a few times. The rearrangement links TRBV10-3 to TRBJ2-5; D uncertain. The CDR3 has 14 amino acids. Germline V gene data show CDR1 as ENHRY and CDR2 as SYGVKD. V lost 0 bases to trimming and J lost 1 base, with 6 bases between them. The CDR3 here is CAISESKSQETQYF. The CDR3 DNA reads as TGTGCCATCAGTGAGTCGAAAAGCCAAGAGACCCAGTACTTC.

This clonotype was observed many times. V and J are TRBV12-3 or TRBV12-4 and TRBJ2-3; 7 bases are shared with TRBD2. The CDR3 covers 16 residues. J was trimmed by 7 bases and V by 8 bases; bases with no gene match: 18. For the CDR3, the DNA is TGTGCCAGCTGGACCCCAGCGGGGCTTCCCAGATATACGCAGTATTTT. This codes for CASWTPAGLPRYTQYF.

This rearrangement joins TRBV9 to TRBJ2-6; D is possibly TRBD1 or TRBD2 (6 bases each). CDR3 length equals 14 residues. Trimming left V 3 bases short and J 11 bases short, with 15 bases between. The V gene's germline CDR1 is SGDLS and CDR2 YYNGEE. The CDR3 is CASSEGGGADVLTF. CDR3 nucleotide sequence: TGTGCCAGCAGCGAGGGGGGCGGGGCGGACGTCCTGACTTTC.

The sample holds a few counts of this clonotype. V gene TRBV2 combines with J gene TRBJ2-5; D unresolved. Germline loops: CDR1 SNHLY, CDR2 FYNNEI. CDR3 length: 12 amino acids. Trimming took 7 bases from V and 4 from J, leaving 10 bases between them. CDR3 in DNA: TGTGCCAGCAAGGTTGTGCGAGAGACCCAGTACTTC. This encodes CASKVVRETQYF.

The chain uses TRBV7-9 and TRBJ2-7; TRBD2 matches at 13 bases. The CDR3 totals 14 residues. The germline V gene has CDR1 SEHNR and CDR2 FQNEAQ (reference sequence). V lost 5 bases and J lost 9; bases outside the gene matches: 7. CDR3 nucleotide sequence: TGTGCCAGCAGCCTCGGACTAGCGGGAGCTGTGCAGTACTTC. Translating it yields CASSLGLAGAVQYF.

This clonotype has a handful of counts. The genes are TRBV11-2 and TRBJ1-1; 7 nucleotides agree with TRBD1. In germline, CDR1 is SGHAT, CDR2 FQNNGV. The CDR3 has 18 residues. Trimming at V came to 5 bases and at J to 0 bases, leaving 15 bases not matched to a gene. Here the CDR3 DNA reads TGTGCCAGCAGCCCAGCCATCAGGGGGGCGTACGTGAACACTGAAGCTTTCTTT. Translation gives CASSPAIRGAYVNTEAFF. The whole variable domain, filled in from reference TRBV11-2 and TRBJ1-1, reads EAGVAQSPRYKIIEKRQSVAFWCNPISGHATLYWYQQILGQGPKLLIQFQNNGVVDDSQLPKDRFSAERLKGVDSTLKIQPAKLEDSAVYLCASSPAIRGAYVNTEAFFGQGTRLTVV.

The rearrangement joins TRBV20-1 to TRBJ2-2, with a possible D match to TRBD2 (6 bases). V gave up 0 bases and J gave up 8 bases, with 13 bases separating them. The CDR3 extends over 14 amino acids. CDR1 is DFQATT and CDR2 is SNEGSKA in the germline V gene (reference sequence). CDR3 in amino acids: CSARDPREAGELFF. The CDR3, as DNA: TGCAGTGCTAGAGATCCGAGGGAGGCGGGGGAGCTGTTTTTT.

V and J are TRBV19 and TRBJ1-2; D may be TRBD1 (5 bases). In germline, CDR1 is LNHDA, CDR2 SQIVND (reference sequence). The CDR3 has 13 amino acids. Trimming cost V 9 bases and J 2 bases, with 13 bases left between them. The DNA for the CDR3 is TGTGCCAGCCGACGGGACGGGAACTATGGCTACACCTTC. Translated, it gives CASRRDGNYGYTF.

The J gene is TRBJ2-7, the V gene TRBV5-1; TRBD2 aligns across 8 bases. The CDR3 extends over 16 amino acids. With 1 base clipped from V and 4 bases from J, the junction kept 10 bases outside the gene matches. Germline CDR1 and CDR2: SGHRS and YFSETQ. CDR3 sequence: CASSLTSGSLAYEQYV. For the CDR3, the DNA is TGCGCCAGCAGCTTGACTAGCGGAAGCCTGGCTTACGAGCAGTACGTC.

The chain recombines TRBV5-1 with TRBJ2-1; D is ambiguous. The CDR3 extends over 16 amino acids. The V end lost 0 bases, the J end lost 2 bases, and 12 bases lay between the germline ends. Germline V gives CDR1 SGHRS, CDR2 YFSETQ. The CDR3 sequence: CASSLDRPIAYNEQFF. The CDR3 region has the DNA TGCGCCAGCAGCTTGGATCGGCCTATAGCCTACAATGAGCAGTTCTTC.

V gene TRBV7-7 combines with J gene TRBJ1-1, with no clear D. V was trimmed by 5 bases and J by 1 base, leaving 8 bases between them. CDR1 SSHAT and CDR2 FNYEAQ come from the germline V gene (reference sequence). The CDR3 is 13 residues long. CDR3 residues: CASSPVENTEAFF. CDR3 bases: TGTGCCAGCAGCCCCGTAGAGAACACTGAAGCTTTCTTT. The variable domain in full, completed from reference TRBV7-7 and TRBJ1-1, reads GAGVSQSPRYKVTKRGQDVTLRCDPISSHATLYWYQQALGQGPEFLTYFNYEAQPDKSGLPSDRFSAERPEGSISTLTIQRTEQRDSAMYRCASSPVENTEAFFGQGTRLTVV.

CDR3 amino acids: CASSQVSRPGDTQYF. CDR3 sequence (DNA): TGTGCCAGCAGCCAAGTGAGCAGACCCGGGGATACGCAGTATTTT. The chain joins TRBV3-1 to TRBJ2-3; no firm D call. V lost 1 base to trimming and J lost 6 bases, with 14 bases between them. Germline-derived CDR1 and CDR2 are LGHDT and YNNKEL (reference sequence). The CDR3 contains 15 residues.

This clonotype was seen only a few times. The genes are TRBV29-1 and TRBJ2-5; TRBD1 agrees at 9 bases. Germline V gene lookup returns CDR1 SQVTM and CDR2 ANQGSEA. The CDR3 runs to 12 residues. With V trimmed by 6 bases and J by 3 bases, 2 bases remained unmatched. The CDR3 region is CSVRTGEETQYF. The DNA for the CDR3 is TGCAGCGTAAGGACAGGGGAAGAGACCCAGTACTTC.